This is a list of T cell receptor beta chains from one sample in a study of a mutant IDH1 vaccine in newly diagnosed glioma. Clones were sequenced by immunoSEQ multiplex PCR, and TCRdb holds only the in-frame ones, with some missing. This table has tens of thousands of clones, less than 85% appearing once. No antigen has been assigned to these receptors. The input for sequencing was PBMCs, taken from a glioma patient whose treatment included an IDH1 peptide vaccine. These receptors all stem from a woman between 50 and 59 years old with glioma. The CDR3 runs from the conserved cysteine through the conserved F or W. D genes are given only for firm matches. The size of a clone is reported for some rows only, either as once, few or many, or as a class for expanded clones.

v_call: TRBV28; j_call: TRBJ1-1; d_call: NA; clone_size: NA; cdr3_aa: CASSSTGWDTEAFF; cdr3_nt: TGTGCCAGCAGTTCGACCGGGTGGGACACTGAAGCTTTCTTT
v_call: TRBV5-8; j_call: TRBJ2-7; d_call: NA; clone_size: NA; cdr3_aa: CASSLGGTTYEQYF; cdr3_nt: TGTGCCAGCAGCTTGGGGGGCACCACCTACGAGCAGTACTTC
v_call: TRBV7-2; j_call: TRBJ1-2; d_call: TRBD1; clone_size: once; cdr3_aa: CASSLDRTGGTYGYTF; cdr3_nt: TGTGCCAGCAGCCTGGACCGGACAGGGGGGACTTATGGCTACACCTTC
v_call: TRBV19; j_call: TRBJ1-5; d_call: NA; clone_size: once; cdr3_aa: CASSIRGRQNSNQPQHF; cdr3_nt: TGTGCCAGTAGTATCCGAGGACGTCAAAATAGCAATCAGCCCCAGCATTTT
v_call: TRBV6-5; j_call: TRBJ1-2; d_call: NA; clone_size: NA; cdr3_aa: CASANRDGYTF; cdr3_nt: TGTGCCAGCGCGAACAGGGATGGCTACACCTTC
v_call: TRBV6-5; j_call: TRBJ1-5; d_call: NA; clone_size: NA; cdr3_aa: CASSTGRYSNQPQHF; cdr3_nt: TGTGCCAGCAGCACGGGTAGATATAGCAATCAGCCCCAGCATTTT
v_call: TRBV6-4; j_call: TRBJ2-2; d_call: TRBD1; clone_size: NA; cdr3_aa: CASSDSEDRYGELFF; cdr3_nt: TGTGCCAGCAGTGACTCGGAGGACAGGTACGGGGAGCTGTTTTTT
v_call: TRBV27; j_call: TRBJ2-2; d_call: TRBD1; clone_size: NA; cdr3_aa: CASRNRGGTGELFF; cdr3_nt: TGTGCCAGCAGAAACAGGGGTGGCACCGGGGAGCTGTTTTTT
v_call: TRBV25-1; j_call: TRBJ1-1; d_call: NA; clone_size: few; cdr3_aa: CASRLGGHTEAFF; cdr3_nt: TGTGCCAGCAGATTAGGGGGGCACACTGAAGCTTTCTTT
v_call: TRBV5-4; j_call: TRBJ2-3; d_call: TRBD1; clone_size: NA; cdr3_aa: CASSSYRGTDTQYF; cdr3_nt: TGTGCCAGCAGCTCTTACAGGGGGACAGATACGCAGTATTTT
v_call: TRBV7-2; j_call: TRBJ1-2; d_call: NA; clone_size: NA; cdr3_aa: CASSLGPHYGYTF; cdr3_nt: TGTGCCAGCAGCTTAGGGCCGCACTATGGCTACACCTTC
v_call: TRBV27; j_call: TRBJ1-5; d_call: NA; clone_size: NA; cdr3_aa: CASSSRRGQPQHF; cdr3_nt: TGTGCCAGCAGTAGTCGGCGGGGTCAGCCCCAGCATTTT
v_call: TRBV2; j_call: TRBJ2-1; d_call: NA; clone_size: once; cdr3_aa: CASRGPGLWETYNEQFF; cdr3_nt: TGTGCCAGCAGGGGCCCAGGACTTTGGGAGACATACAATGAGCAGTTCTTC
v_call: TRBV19; j_call: TRBJ2-5; d_call: NA; clone_size: few; cdr3_aa: CASSRPGAPQETQYF; cdr3_nt: TGTGCCAGTTCCCGACCAGGGGCCCCCCAGGAGACCCAGTACTTC
v_call: TRBV7-9; j_call: TRBJ1-3; d_call: NA; clone_size: NA; cdr3_aa: CASSVLGPEGSGNTIYF; cdr3_nt: TGTGCCAGCAGCGTCCTAGGGCCGGAGGGGTCCGGAAACACCATATATTTT
v_call: TRBV2; j_call: TRBJ2-2; d_call: NA; clone_size: NA; cdr3_aa: CASKPGTTTGELFF; cdr3_nt: TGTGCCAGCAAACCCGGGACAACAACCGGGGAGCTGTTTTTT
v_call: TRBV9; j_call: TRBJ1-1; d_call: NA; clone_size: NA; cdr3_aa: CATTARTEAFF; cdr3_nt: TGTGCCACCACCGCCCGCACTGAAGCTTTCTTT
v_call: TRBV19; j_call: TRBJ2-7; d_call: NA; clone_size: NA; cdr3_aa: CASSMRPGSEQYF; cdr3_nt: TGTGCCAGTAGTATGAGGCCTGGGAGCGAGCAGTACTTC
v_call: TRBV4-1; j_call: TRBJ1-5; d_call: NA; clone_size: NA; cdr3_aa: CASSLRRGTQPQHF; cdr3_nt: TGCGCCAGCAGCCTCCGGAGGGGAACTCAGCCCCAGCATTTT
v_call: TRBV5-5; j_call: TRBJ2-7; d_call: TRBD2; clone_size: NA; cdr3_aa: CASYTGGADGEQYF; cdr3_nt: TGTGCCAGCTACACGGGGGGGGCCGACGGCGAGCAGTACTTC
v_call: TRBV29-1; j_call: TRBJ2-1; d_call: NA; clone_size: NA; cdr3_aa: CSAGQSSYNEQFF; cdr3_nt: TGCAGCGCTGGACAGAGCTCCTACAATGAGCAGTTCTTC
v_call: TRBV5-4; j_call: TRBJ2-1; d_call: TRBD2; clone_size: NA; cdr3_aa: CASSRGAGSSYNEQFF; cdr3_nt: TGTGCCAGCAGCCGGGGAGCGGGGAGCTCCTACAATGAGCAGTTCTTC
v_call: TRBV6-5; j_call: TRBJ2-7; d_call: TRBD1; clone_size: NA; cdr3_aa: CASSYGGTGRNEQYF; cdr3_nt: TGTGCCAGCAGTTACGGCGGGACAGGGAGGAACGAGCAGTACTTC
v_call: TRBV19; j_call: TRBJ2-7; d_call: NA; clone_size: NA; cdr3_aa: CASRLRQTSYEQYF; cdr3_nt: TGTGCCAGTCGCCTTCGACAGACCTCCTACGAGCAGTACTTC
v_call: TRBV2; j_call: TRBJ1-3; d_call: NA; clone_size: NA; cdr3_aa: CASSGQLSGNTIYF; cdr3_nt: TGTGCCAGCAGTGGACAACTCTCTGGAAACACCATATATTTT
v_call: TRBV15; j_call: TRBJ2-1; d_call: NA; clone_size: NA; cdr3_aa: CATSRDPREDEQFF; cdr3_nt: TGTGCCACCAGCAGAGACCCAAGGGAAGATGAGCAGTTCTTC
v_call: TRBV7-2; j_call: TRBJ2-7; d_call: TRBD2; clone_size: NA; cdr3_aa: CASSPDLWGGYEQYF; cdr3_nt: TGTGCCAGCAGCCCCGATCTCTGGGGGGGTTACGAGCAGTACTTC
v_call: TRBV19; j_call: TRBJ2-1; d_call: NA; clone_size: NA; cdr3_aa: CASSIEGSSYNEQFF; cdr3_nt: TGTGCCAGTAGTATAGAGGGCAGCTCCTACAATGAGCAGTTCTTC
v_call: TRBV18; j_call: TRBJ1-1; d_call: TRBD1; clone_size: NA; cdr3_aa: CASSLRGQGDNTEAFF; cdr3_nt: TGTGCCAGCTCACTCAGAGGACAGGGGGATAACACTGAAGCTTTCTTT
v_call: TRBV12-5; j_call: TRBJ1-1; d_call: NA; clone_size: NA; cdr3_aa: CASGLVGQGGLNTEAFF; cdr3_nt: TGTGCTAGTGGTTTGGTCGGGCAGGGCGGGTTGAACACTGAAGCTTTCTTT
v_call: TRBV28; j_call: TRBJ1-5; d_call: NA; clone_size: NA; cdr3_aa: CASSLEGVSNQPQHF; cdr3_nt: TGTGCCAGCAGTTTGGAGGGCGTTAGCAATCAGCCCCAGCATTTT
v_call: TRBV29-1; j_call: TRBJ2-1; d_call: TRBD2; clone_size: NA; cdr3_aa: CSVDQAGGPPNEQFF; cdr3_nt: TGCAGCGTTGACCAAGCGGGGGGGCCTCCCAATGAGCAGTTCTTC